This TCR beta chain was documented in a study of early T cells in non-severe SARS-CoV-2 infection. Looking at the study overall: Sequencing used unsorted whole-blood bulk RNA, so chains lack pairing.

Comments on this clonotype: Antigen unknown.

Molecules of cDNA were individually given unique molecular identifiers that were attached to them. TCRdb re-called the 5' RACE reads with MiXCR, one entry per CDR3 protein. The sample lists 97,000 or so distinct CDR3 sequences; approximately 9.9% were seen once. Study-wide results and limits: VDJdb matching skewed toward anti-spike CD8 responses, missing private and CD4 specificities.

V shed 5 bases, J shed 4 bases, and the junction held 14 bases outside the gene matches. The CDR3 runs to 15 residues. In germline, CDR1 is DFQATT, CDR2 SNEGSKA (reference sequence). The starting material was whole blood, obtained at baseline. The sequence came from an adult who was a healthcare worker with PCR-confirmed SARS-CoV-2 infection or an uninfected control (not recorded which). The chain recombines TRBV20-1 with TRBJ2-7; the match to TRBD2 covers 7 bases. In DNA, the CDR3 is TGCAGTGCTCCCAGTTGGCTAGCGGACGCATACGAGCAGTACTTC. Protein product: CSAPSWLADAYEQYF.